The 29 T cell receptor beta chains below all came from one sample that was sequenced in a study of Ad26.COV2.S vaccination and SARS-CoV-2 variants. Treatment defined: some 20 received Ad26.COV2.S at low or high dose, single or two shots; a few received placebo; per-sample allocation not given. It was on day 63 after the first vaccine or placebo injection that samples were taken. The data were produced by immunoSEQ multiplex PCR, yet TCRdb's version contains in-frame clones alone and is incomplete. This table holds roughly 410,000 clones, about 83% found once. The material was peripheral blood, obtained in a trial of Ad26.COV2.S vaccine versus placebo. All receptors come from a person aged 18-60 years who received the Ad26.COV2.S COVID-19 vaccine or a placebo.

The chain employs TRBV6-5 and TRBJ2-1; D might be TRBD1 or TRBD2, each matching 6 bases. Germline CDR1 is MNHEY and CDR2 is SVGAGI. Trimming removed 6 bases at V and 7 bases at J, with 19 bases between. The CDR3 length is 15 residues. The CDR3 here is CASSPRGTRRNEQFF. In DNA form, the CDR3 reads TGTGCCAGCAGCCCCCGGGGGACAAGGCGTAATGAGCAGTTCTTC.

This clone is a singleton in its sample. The V and J genes are TRBV7-3 and TRBJ2-3, with 12 nucleotides matching TRBD2. Germline V gene data show CDR1 as SGHTA and CDR2 as FQGTGA. Trimming removed 5 bases from V and 2 bases from J; junction bases left unmatched: 5. The CDR3 runs to 16 residues. CDR3 sequence (DNA): TGTGCCAGCAGCATACTAGCGGGGGGAGACACAGATACGCAGTATTTT. Amino acid sequence: CASSILAGGDTDTQYF. Supplemented by reference TRBV7-3 and TRBJ2-3, the full variable domain reads GAGVSQTPSNKVTEKGKYVELRCDPISGHTALYWYRQSLGQGPEFLIYFQGTGAADDSGLPNDRFFAVRPEGSVSTLKIQRTERGDSAVYLCASSILAGGDTDTQYFGPGTRLTVL.

This chain connects TRBV6-5 to TRBJ1-3; D gene uncertain. The germline V gene encodes CDR1 MNHEY and CDR2 SVGAGI. Between the trimmed V and J ends, which lost 0 bases and 4 bases, there was a span of 10 bases. The CDR3 extends over 15 amino acids. In DNA, the CDR3 is TGTGCCAGCAGTTACTCGACGGGATTGGGAAACACCATATATTTT. Its translation: CASSYSTGLGNTIYF.

This chain joins TRBV2 and TRBJ1-4; D remains unclear. The CDR3 totals 14 residues. The germline V gene has CDR1 SNHLY and CDR2 FYNNEI. Trimming removed 3 bases from V and 0 bases from J, with 5 bases in between. In nucleotides, the CDR3 is TGTGCCAGCAGTGAGGGTGCAACTAATGAAAAACTGTTTTTT. Translation gives CASSEGATNEKLFF.

This chain uses TRBV3-1 (or the pseudogene TRBV3-2) with TRBJ1-1; D gene uncertain. CDR1 is LGHDT and CDR2 is YNNKEL in the germline V gene (reference sequence). The CDR3 runs 14 residues. Trimming removed 4 bases at V and 3 bases at J, with 12 bases between. CDR3 DNA sequence: TGTGCCAGCAGCCGAGGTGTAGCGGACACTGAAGCTTTCTTT. Protein sequence: CASSRGVADTEAFF.

The J gene is TRBJ1-2, the V gene TRBV6-5; no definite D call. The CDR3 runs 14 residues. Trimming left V 6 bases short and J 6 bases short, with 17 bases between. Germline V CDR1 and CDR2: MNHEY, SVGAGI. The CDR3 here is CASSPDRRTDGYTF. As DNA, the CDR3 is TGTGCCAGCAGCCCAGATAGACGGACGGATGGCTACACCTTC.

This rearrangement joins TRBV7-9 to TRBJ2-5, with 8 bases matching TRBD2. CDR3 length: 14 residues. The V gene's germline CDR1 is SEHNR and CDR2 FQNEAQ (reference sequence). Germline trimming cut 2 bases from V and 4 bases from J; bases unmatched to any gene: 3. This chain's CDR3 is CASSLTSGRETQYF. CDR3 in DNA: TGTGCCAGCAGCTTAACTAGCGGAAGAGAGACCCAGTACTTC.

The V gene is TRBV5-6, the J gene TRBJ1-1; D is possibly TRBD1 (6 bases). This CDR3 has 15 residues. Germline V gives CDR1 SGHDT, CDR2 YYEEEE. V was trimmed by 4 bases and J by 2 bases, leaving 15 bases between them. The CDR3, as DNA: TGTGCCAGCAGCACGGGACAATCAATCAACACTGAAGCTTTCTTT. It yields the protein CASSTGQSINTEAFF.

The V call is TRBV7-9, the J call TRBJ2-1; no clear D gene. The CDR3 covers 15 residues. Germline values: CDR1 SEHNR, CDR2 FQNEAQ (reference sequence). Trimming removed 1 base at V and 0 bases at J, with 7 bases between. CDR3 DNA sequence: TGTGCCAGCAGCTTAGAGGGTAGCTCCTACAATGAGCAGTTCTTC. Amino acid sequence: CASSLEGSSYNEQFF.

The V and J genes are TRBV4-1 and TRBJ1-2; D is ambiguous. The CDR3 extends over 13 amino acids. V was clipped by 3 bases and J by 8 bases, with 13 bases between them. Germline loops: CDR1 MGHRA, CDR2 YSYEKL. The CDR3 DNA reads TGCGCCAGCAGCCATCCCGCTCTCGGGGGCTACACCTTC. Protein: CASSHPALGGYTF.

This clone has a single count. The chain joins TRBV12-5 to TRBJ2-3; 12 nucleotides align to TRBD2. V shed 2 bases, J shed 6 bases, and the junction held 9 bases outside the gene matches. CDR3 size: 17 residues. The germline V gene encodes CDR1 LGHNT and CDR2 FRNRAP. CDR3 in amino acids: CASGLSLAGGRPDTQYF. The CDR3 DNA reads as TGTGCTAGTGGTTTGTCTCTAGCGGGAGGGCGTCCGGATACGCAGTATTTT.

This clone was recorded a few times. The gene calls are TRBV12-5 and TRBJ2-2; a possible D gene is TRBD1 (6 bases). This CDR3 spans 16 amino acids. V lost 5 bases and J lost 6, with 19 bases in between. CDR1 LGHNT and CDR2 FRNRAP come from the germline V gene. CDR3 amino acids: CASGIGAGVGPGELFF. As DNA, the CDR3 is TGTGCTAGTGGTATCGGGGCAGGGGTCGGTCCCGGGGAGCTGTTTTTT.

The chain couples TRBV7-2 to TRBJ2-5; D uncertain. The CDR3 length is 15 residues. V was trimmed by 1 base and J by 7 bases, leaving 16 bases between them. The germline gives CDR1 SGHTA, CDR2 FQGNSA. The CDR3 here is CASSLVVAPAGTQYF. DNA of the CDR3: TGTGCCAGCAGCTTAGTAGTGGCGCCAGCAGGGACCCAGTACTTC.

The chain uses TRBV9 and TRBJ2-2; D may be TRBD1 or TRBD2 (6 bases each). V lost 1 base to trimming and J lost 5 bases, with 15 bases between them. CDR1 and CDR2 (germline): SGDLS, YYNGEE. The CDR3 spans 16 residues. The CDR3 bases are TGTGCCAGCAGCGTATCCACGGGGGCTGGGACCGGGGAGCTGTTTTTT. It translates to CASSVSTGAGTGELFF. Complete variable domain (other parts from reference TRBV9 and TRBJ2-2): DSGVTQTPKHLITATGQRVTLRCSPRSGDLSVYWYQQSLDQGLQFLIQYYNGEERAKGNILERFSAQQFPDLHSELNLSSLELGDSALYFCASSVSTGAGTGELFFGEGSRLTVL.

This rearrangement joins TRBV5-1 to TRBJ2-7; weak D call: TRBD2 (5 bases). V was shortened by 4 bases and J by 4 bases, with 9 bases between the two germline ends. CDR1 is SGHRS and CDR2 is YFSETQ in the germline V gene. The CDR3 runs to 12 residues. The CDR3 nucleotides are TGCGCCAGCAGCAGGCCGGGGTACGAGCAGTACTTC. Translating gives CASSRPGYEQYF.

This clone has only a few counts. The chain recombines TRBV5-1 with TRBJ2-7; perhaps TRBD1 as D (6 bases). The V end lost 7 bases, the J end lost 0 bases, and 17 bases lay between the germline ends. The CDR3 spans 15 residues. Germline CDR1 and CDR2: SGHRS and YFSETQ. The CDR3 spells CASAPIQGSSYEQYF. CDR3 sequence (DNA): TGCGCCAGCGCCCCAATTCAGGGGTCCTCCTACGAGCAGTACTTC.

This rearrangement joins TRBV5-6 to TRBJ2-7; D is possibly TRBD2 (5 bases). V lost 3 bases and J lost 4, with 8 bases in between. Germline V CDR1 and CDR2: SGHDT, YYEEEE. There are 12 residues in the CDR3. CDR3 DNA: TGTGCCAGCAGCTCGAGGGAGTACGAGCAGTACTTC. Protein sequence: CASSSREYEQYF.

The V call is TRBV29-1, the J call TRBJ2-3; TRBD2 agrees at 7 bases. The CDR3 runs 16 residues. Germline V CDR1 and CDR2: SQVTM, ANQGSEA. The V segment lost 5 bases and the J segment 2 bases; nucleotides outside the gene matches: 13. DNA for the CDR3: TGCAGCGTTAAGCGGGCGCTGAGCGGGGACACAGATACGCAGTATTTT. This sequence encodes CSVKRALSGDTDTQYF.

In this sample, this clone turned up once. This rearrangement joins TRBV28 to TRBJ1-1; the D gene is possibly TRBD1 (5 bases). This CDR3 spans 15 amino acids. V was shortened by 6 bases and J by 1 base, with 15 bases between the two germline ends. Germline-derived CDR1 and CDR2 are MDHEN and SYDVKM. Here the CDR3 DNA reads TGTGCCAGCAGCTCCCGGACACTGAGGAACACTGAAGCTTTCTTT. This sequence encodes CASSSRTLRNTEAFF. The variable domain in full, with the rest retrieved from reference TRBV28 and TRBJ1-1, is DVKVTQSSRYLVKRTGEKVFLECVQDMDHENMFWYRQDPGLGLRLIYFSYDVKMKEKGDIPEGYSVSREKKERFSLILESASTNQTSMYLCASSSRTLRNTEAFFGQGTRLTVV.

CDR3 nucleotide sequence: TGTGCCAGCACCTCAAGGGAGACCCAGTACTTC. Encoded protein: CASTSRETQYF. V is TRBV3-1 (or the pseudogene TRBV3-2) and J is TRBJ2-5; D is unresolved. The CDR3 sequence is 11 residues long. CDR1 is LGHDT, CDR2 YNNKEL, per germline (reference sequence). Trimming pared 7 bases from V and 5 bases from J, leaving 8 bases between.

V and J are TRBV5-1 and TRBJ1-6; D possibly corresponds to TRBD1 (5 bases). CDR1 and CDR2 from the germline V gene are SGHRS and YFSETQ. The CDR3 contains 16 residues. V shed 4 bases and J shed 6 bases, with 17 bases lying between them. CDR3 nucleotide sequence: TGCGCCAGCAGCCTAGATCCGGGACGGCCTAATTCACCCCTCCACTTT. It codes for CASSLDPGRPNSPLHF.

The rearrangement uses TRBV7-9 and TRBJ1-1; D call uncertain. The CDR3 loop spans 13 amino acids. V gave up 5 bases and J gave up 4 bases, with 11 bases separating them. Looked up from germline, CDR1 is SEHNR and CDR2 is FQNEAQ (reference sequence). The CDR3 DNA follows: TGTGCCAGCAGCCCCGTAATGGGCACTGAAGCTTTCTTT. This encodes CASSPVMGTEAFF.

The V call is TRBV5-6, the J call TRBJ2-2; D is possibly TRBD1 (6 bases). CDR3 length equals 15 residues. Germline V gene lookup returns CDR1 SGHDT and CDR2 YYEEEE. Trimming cost V 5 bases and J 1 base, with 12 bases left between them. Here the CDR3 reads CASRIQGRNTGELFF. CDR3 sequence (DNA): TGTGCCAGCAGAATACAGGGTCGGAACACCGGGGAGCTGTTTTTT. Full variable domain (remainder filled in from reference TRBV5-6 and TRBJ2-2): DAGVTQSPTHLIKTRGQQVTLRCSPKSGHDTVSWYQQALGQGPQFIFQYYEEEERQRGNFPDRFSGHQFPNYSSELNVNALLLGDSALYLCASRIQGRNTGELFFGEGSRLTVL.

The V and J genes are TRBV2 and TRBJ2-7; D perhaps matches TRBD2 (5 bases). V dropped 8 bases and J dropped 0 bases, with 14 bases sitting between them. This CDR3 contains 14 residues. CDR1 and CDR2 (germline): SNHLY, FYNNEI. The CDR3 nucleotides read TGTGCCAGCGTGTGGAGGTTCAGCTCCTACGAGCAGTACTTC. This encodes CASVWRFSSYEQYF.

The chain carries TRBV28 and TRBJ2-7; D is unclear. Per the germline V gene, CDR1 is MDHEN and CDR2 is SYDVKM. Trimming cost V 5 bases and J 5 bases, with 22 bases left between them. This CDR3 has 16 residues. CDR3 in amino acids: CASSGAFRGLPHEQYF. The CDR3 coding sequence is TGTGCCAGCAGTGGAGCTTTTAGAGGTTTGCCCCACGAGCAGTACTTC. Combining the CDR3 with reference TRBV28 and TRBJ2-7 gives the whole variable domain DVKVTQSSRYLVKRTGEKVFLECVQDMDHENMFWYRQDPGLGLRLIYFSYDVKMKEKGDIPEGYSVSREKKERFSLILESASTNQTSMYLCASSGAFRGLPHEQYFGPGTRLTVT.

The chain links TRBV7-9 to TRBJ2-1; no clear D gene. V lost 1 base to trimming and J lost 4 bases, with 8 bases between them. CDR1 and CDR2 (germline): SEHNR, FQNEAQ (reference sequence). The CDR3 has 14 amino acids. The CDR3 nucleotides read TGTGCCAGCAGCTTAGGCTATTCTTACAATGAGCAGTTCTTC. As protein: CASSLGYSYNEQFF.

This chain joins TRBV5-1 and TRBJ2-3; D perhaps matches TRBD1 (6 bases). The germline V and J ends were trimmed by 3 bases and 0 bases, with 14 bases remaining between them. Germline V gives CDR1 SGHRS, CDR2 YFSETQ. This CDR3 contains 16 residues. CDR3 in amino acids: CASSSGQLPSTDTQYF. CDR3 sequence (DNA): TGCGCCAGCAGCTCAGGACAGCTCCCTAGCACAGATACGCAGTATTTT.

This clone was seen just once. The chain links TRBV5-4 to TRBJ1-4; D call uncertain. The CDR3 length is 16 residues. Trimming shortened V by 4 bases and J by 7 bases, and 20 bases separated the two germline ends. From germline, CDR1 is SGHNT and CDR2 YYREEE (reference sequence). This CDR3 reads CASSPTSALIGEKLFF. The CDR3 DNA sequence: TGTGCCAGCAGCCCAACCTCGGCCCTCATTGGTGAAAAACTGTTTTTT.

The chain employs TRBV4-3 and TRBJ2-5; perhaps D is TRBD1 or TRBD2 (6 bases each). The CDR3 has 16 residues. V was clipped by 0 bases and J by 10 bases, with 21 bases between them. Germline-derived CDR1 and CDR2 are LGHNA and YSLEER. The CDR3 DNA reads as TGCGCCAGCAGCCAAGAAGGCGGGACACTTCAGGAGGTCCAGTACTTC. It yields the protein CASSQEGGTLQEVQYF.